This entry lists 21 T cell receptor beta chains sequenced from one sample in a study of blood T cell repertoires in COVID-19. The assay was immunoSEQ multiplex PCR, and TCRdb's table has in-frame clones only and misses some. The table lists some 83,000 clones, 86% of them singletons. Sequenced material: peripheral blood. Receptors were obtained from a man between 50 and 59 years old with active COVID-19.

The genes are TRBV6-2 or TRBV6-3 and TRBJ2-4; a possible D gene is TRBD1 (6 bases). V lost 3 bases and J 4 bases, leaving 13 bases between the germline ends. The CDR3 is 15 amino acids. Germline loops: CDR1 MNHEY, CDR2 SVGEGT. The CDR3 nucleotides read TGTGCCAGCAGTTATCTAACAGGGTCAAAAAACATTCAGTACTTC. It specifies CASSYLTGSKNIQYF.

This clone occurred a few times. This sequence joins TRBV28 and TRBJ1-2; no clear D. Between the trimmed V and J ends, which lost 4 bases and 5 bases, there was a span of 8 bases. CDR3 size: 12 residues. In germline, CDR1 is MDHEN, CDR2 SYDVKM. This CDR3 reads CASSSRVYGYTF. DNA for the CDR3: TGTGCCAGCAGTTCCCGGGTATATGGCTACACCTTC.

V usage is TRBV5-1 and J usage is TRBJ2-1; 8 nucleotides agree with TRBD2. The CDR3 consists of 17 residues. The germline gives CDR1 SGHRS, CDR2 YFSETQ. J lost 4 bases, V lost 0 bases, and 9 bases had no gene match. CDR3 protein: CASSLDGRERGYNEQFF. DNA of the CDR3: TGCGCCAGCAGCTTGGATGGGCGGGAGCGGGGGTACAATGAGCAGTTCTTC.

J is TRBJ2-7 and V is TRBV11-1, with a weak D call TRBD2 (5 bases). The CDR3 runs 15 residues. V dropped 0 bases and J dropped 2 bases, with 11 bases sitting between them. CDR1 and CDR2 (germline): SGHAT, FQDESV (reference sequence). CDR3 nucleotides: TGTGCCAGCAGCTTAGCGCTTGTAGCGACCTACGAGCAGTACTTC. Amino acid sequence: CASSLALVATYEQYF.

The gene calls are TRBV27 and TRBJ1-1; D may be TRBD1 (6 bases). Germline CDR1 MNHEY, CDR2 SMNVEV (reference sequence). V lost 4 bases, J lost 5 bases, and 17 bases lay in between. There are 15 residues in the CDR3. The CDR3 sequence: CASSSTQGAVTEAFF. The CDR3 region has the DNA TGTGCCAGCAGTTCAACACAGGGCGCGGTTACTGAAGCTTTCTTT.

J is TRBJ2-7 and V is TRBV28, with 8 bases aligning to TRBD2. The CDR3 is made up of 14 amino acids. Per the germline V gene, CDR1 is MDHEN and CDR2 is SYDVKM. Unmatched junction bases numbered 4, after V lost 6 bases and J lost 0 bases. The CDR3, as DNA: TGTGCCAGCAGCCGCGCGGGGGGCTCCTACGAGCAGTACTTC. Translating gives CASSRAGGSYEQYF.

The chain employs TRBV10-3 and TRBJ1-1, with D possibly matching TRBD1 (5 bases). Trimming pared 0 bases from V and 1 base from J, leaving 9 bases between. CDR3 length: 15 residues. Per the germline V gene, CDR1 is ENHRY and CDR2 is SYGVKD. As DNA, the CDR3 is TGTGCCATCAGTGAGTCGGGACTTGGGAACACTGAAGCTTTCTTT. Translation gives CAISESGLGNTEAFF.

The V and J genes are TRBV28 and TRBJ2-7, with TRBD2 matching over 11 bases. This CDR3 is built from 16 residues. V lost 3 bases to trimming and J lost 0 bases; unmatched junction nucleotides: 4. Germline CDR1 and CDR2: MDHEN and SYDVKM. CDR3 in amino acids: CASSLWGLADSYEQYF. The CDR3 DNA reads as TGTGCCAGCAGTTTGTGGGGACTAGCGGACTCCTACGAGCAGTACTTC.

The chain carries TRBV11-2 and TRBJ1-5; 8 bases match TRBD1. The CDR3 totals 16 residues. Trimming at V came to 1 base and at J to 4 bases, leaving 6 bases not matched to a gene. Looked up from germline, CDR1 is SGHAT and CDR2 is FQNNGV. The CDR3 coding sequence is TGTGCCAGCAGCTTAGGTCGGGACAGGCCTAATCAGCCCCAGCATTTT. Its translation: CASSLGRDRPNQPQHF.

A single count supports this clone. V is TRBV5-6 and J is TRBJ2-3, with a weak D call TRBD1 (7 bases). With 5 bases removed from V and 5 bases from J, the gap between germline ends came to 15 bases. The CDR3 extends over 14 amino acids. Germline CDR1 SGHDT, CDR2 YYEEEE. The CDR3 sequence is CASREGAVQDTQYF. The CDR3 DNA reads TGTGCCAGCAGGGAGGGGGCCGTACAAGATACGCAGTATTTT. The whole variable domain, remainder taken from reference TRBV5-6 and TRBJ2-3, is DAGVTQSPTHLIKTRGQQVTLRCSPKSGHDTVSWYQQALGQGPQFIFQYYEEEERQRGNFPDRFSGHQFPNYSSELNVNALLLGDSALYLCASREGAVQDTQYFGPGTRLTVL.

In its sample, this clone was seen a few times. This chain joins TRBV5-1 and TRBJ1-1, with 10 bases fitting TRBD1. There are 17 residues in the CDR3. J was trimmed by 0 bases and V by 4 bases; bases with no gene match: 9. CDR1 and CDR2 from the germline V gene are SGHRS and YFSETQ. CDR3 nucleotides: TGCGCCAGCAGCCAGAGACAGGGGGCAGGCATGAACACTGAAGCTTTCTTT. It is translated as CASSQRQGAGMNTEAFF. Together with reference TRBV5-1 and TRBJ1-1, the CDR3 gives the full variable domain: KAGVTQTPRYLIKTRGQQVTLSCSPISGHRSVSWYQQTPGQGLQFLFEYFSETQRNKGNFPGRFSGRQFSNSRSEMNVSTLELGDSALYLCASSQRQGAGMNTEAFFGQGTRLTVV.

The V call is TRBV27, the J call TRBJ2-7; D remains ambiguous. The germline gives CDR1 MNHEY, CDR2 SMNVEV (reference sequence). The CDR3 is 13 residues long. The V end was cut by 6 bases, the J end by 0 bases, with 9 bases between. Here the CDR3 DNA reads TGTGCCAGCAGCTCCACGAGCTCCTACGAGCAGTACTTC. It translates to CASSSTSSYEQYF.

This chain uses TRBV6-2 or TRBV6-3 with TRBJ2-3; D gene ambiguous. The germline V and J ends were trimmed by 4 bases and 1 base, with 6 bases remaining between them. This CDR3 has 13 amino acids. Germline CDR1 is MNHEY and CDR2 is SVGEGT. CDR3 nucleotides: TGTGCCAGCAGTTTAACAGGCACAGATACGCAGTATTTT. Translating it yields CASSLTGTDTQYF.

The V call is TRBV6-2 or TRBV6-3, the J call TRBJ2-5; 11 bases match TRBD2. The CDR3 sequence is 19 residues long. V lost 5 bases and J lost 3; bases outside the gene matches: 17. Per germline, CDR1 MNHEY and CDR2 SVGEGT. DNA for the CDR3: TGTGCCAGCAGTATTCCGACTAGCGGGAAGGGTGCCTCGGAAGAGACCCAGTACTTC. This encodes CASSIPTSGKGASEETQYF.

As concerns this clone: This CDR3 is also generated by other DNA sequences in the sample. The chain links TRBV2 to TRBJ1-1; 8 bases are a match to TRBD1. Losses at the gene ends were 5 bases for V and 1 base for J; bases not matched to a gene: 3. The CDR3 spans 14 residues. The germline V gene encodes CDR1 SNHLY and CDR2 FYNNEI. CDR3 protein: CASSPGQGNTEAFF. The CDR3 nucleotides are TGTGCCAGCAGTCCCGGACAGGGGAACACTGAAGCTTTCTTT.

The chain is built from TRBV10-2 and TRBJ1-1; D might be TRBD1 (5 bases). The V gene's germline CDR1 is WSHSY and CDR2 SAAADI. V lost 2 bases and J lost 1, with 14 bases in between. This CDR3 is 16 amino acids long. The CDR3 DNA reads as TGCGCCAGCAGTGAGCCCTACGGCAGGGCGAACACTGAAGCTTTCTTT. Residues: CASSEPYGRANTEAFF.

V gene TRBV14 combines with J gene TRBJ2-7; D unclear. Trimming took 3 bases from V and 0 from J, leaving 12 bases between them. This CDR3 contains 15 residues. Germline-derived CDR1 and CDR2 are SGHDN and FVKESK. The CDR3 nucleotides are TGTGCCAGCAGCCAGGGCCCCTCGGTCTCCTACGAGCAGTACTTC. Translated, it gives CASSQGPSVSYEQYF.

The V gene is TRBV6-2 or TRBV6-3, the J gene TRBJ1-1, with TRBD1 matching over 8 bases. Germline V gene data show CDR1 as MNHEY and CDR2 as SVGEGT. The ends lost 4 bases at V and 4 bases at J; junction bases unmatched: 5. The CDR3 runs 14 residues. CDR3 nucleotide sequence: TGTGCCAGCAGTTTCTCCAGGGGGCTCACTGAAGCTTTCTTT. This sequence encodes CASSFSRGLTEAFF.

The chain is built from TRBV19 and TRBJ1-1; TRBD1 agrees at 9 bases. The J segment lost 8 bases and the V segment lost 3 bases, leaving 4 bases of the junction unmatched. Germline-derived CDR1 and CDR2 are LNHDA and SQIVND (reference sequence). This CDR3 has 13 amino acids. The CDR3 region is CASSITGGVEAFF. The CDR3 nucleotides are TGTGCCAGTAGTATCACAGGGGGCGTCGAAGCTTTCTTT.

The genes are TRBV9 and TRBJ2-2, with 10 bases matching TRBD1. Germline-derived CDR1 and CDR2 are SGDLS and YYNGEE. The V gene end was trimmed by 0 bases and the J gene end by 6 bases; junction bases not matched to a gene: 2. CDR3 length: 15 amino acids. The CDR3 is CASSVGQGAAGELFF. In DNA form, the CDR3 reads TGTGCCAGCAGCGTAGGACAGGGGGCTGCCGGGGAGCTGTTTTTT.

This clone was seen a few times. CDR3 nucleotides: TGTGCCAGCAGCGCCAGCAGCGGCAGCACCTCGCATGGCTACACCTTC. Its translation is CASSASSGSTSHGYTF. The rearrangement joins TRBV11-2 to TRBJ1-2; no definite D call. The V end was cut by 5 bases, the J end by 6 bases, with 22 bases between. Looked up from germline, CDR1 is SGHAT and CDR2 is FQNNGV. This CDR3 is 16 amino acids long.